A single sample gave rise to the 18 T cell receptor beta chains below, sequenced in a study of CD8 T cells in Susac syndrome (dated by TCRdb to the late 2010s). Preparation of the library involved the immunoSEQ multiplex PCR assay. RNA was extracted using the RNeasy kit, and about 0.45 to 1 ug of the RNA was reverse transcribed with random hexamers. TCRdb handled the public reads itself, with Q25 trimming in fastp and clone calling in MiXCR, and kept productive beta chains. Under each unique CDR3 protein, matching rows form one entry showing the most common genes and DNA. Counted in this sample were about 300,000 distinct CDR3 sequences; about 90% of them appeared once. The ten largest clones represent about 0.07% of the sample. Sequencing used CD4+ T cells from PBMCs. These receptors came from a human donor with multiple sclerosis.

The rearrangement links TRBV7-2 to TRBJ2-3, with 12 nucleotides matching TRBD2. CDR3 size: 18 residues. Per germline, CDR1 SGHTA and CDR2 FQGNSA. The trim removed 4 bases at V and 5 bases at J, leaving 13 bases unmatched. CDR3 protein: CASSSPLLTSGGGDTQYF. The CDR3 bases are TGTGCCAGCAGCTCACCACTCTTGACTAGCGGGGGTGGAGATACGCAGTATTTT.

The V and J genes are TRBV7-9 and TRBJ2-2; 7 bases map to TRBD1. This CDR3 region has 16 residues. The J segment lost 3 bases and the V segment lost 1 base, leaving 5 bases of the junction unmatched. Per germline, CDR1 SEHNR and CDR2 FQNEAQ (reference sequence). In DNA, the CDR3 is TGTGCCAGCAGCTTAGGTGCGACAGGGTACACCGGGGAGCTGTTTTTT. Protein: CASSLGATGYTGELFF.

The DNA of the CDR3 is TGTGCCAGCAGTCAAGCGGGACAGGGCGTCAACGAGCAGTACTTC. Amino acid sequence: CASSQAGQGVNEQYF. The V call is TRBV12-3 or TRBV12-4, the J call TRBJ2-7; 9 bases align to TRBD1. The CDR3 has 15 residues. J lost 5 bases, V lost 5 bases, and 10 bases had no gene match.

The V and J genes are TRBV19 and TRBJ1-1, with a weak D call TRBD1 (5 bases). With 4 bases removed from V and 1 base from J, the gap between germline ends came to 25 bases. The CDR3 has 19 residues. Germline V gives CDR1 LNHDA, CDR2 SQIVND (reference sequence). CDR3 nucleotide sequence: TGTGCCAGTAGTACCGCCCGGGGCAGGGATTACGCGAAGAACACTGAAGCTTTCTTT. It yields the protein CASSTARGRDYAKNTEAFF.

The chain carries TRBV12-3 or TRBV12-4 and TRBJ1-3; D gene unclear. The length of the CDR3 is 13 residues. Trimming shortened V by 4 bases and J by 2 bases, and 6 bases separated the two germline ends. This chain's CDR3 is CASSWGTGNTIYF. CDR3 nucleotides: TGTGCCAGCAGTTGGGGAACTGGAAACACCATATATTTT.

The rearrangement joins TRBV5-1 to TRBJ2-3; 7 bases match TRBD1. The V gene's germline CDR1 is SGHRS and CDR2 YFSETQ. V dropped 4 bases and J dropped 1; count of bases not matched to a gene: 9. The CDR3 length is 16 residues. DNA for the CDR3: TGCGCCAGCAGCCCATTCACAGGGGTGGGCACAGATACGCAGTATTTT. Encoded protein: CASSPFTGVGTDTQYF.

The CDR3 is CSANRRAGNYGYTF. The CDR3, as DNA: TGCAGTGCTAACCGAAGAGCGGGAAACTATGGCTACACCTTC. This sequence joins TRBV20-1 and TRBJ1-2; D remains ambiguous. The CDR3 consists of 14 residues. The V gene's germline CDR1 is DFQATT and CDR2 SNEGSKA (reference sequence). V dropped 4 bases and J dropped 2 bases, with 14 bases sitting between them.

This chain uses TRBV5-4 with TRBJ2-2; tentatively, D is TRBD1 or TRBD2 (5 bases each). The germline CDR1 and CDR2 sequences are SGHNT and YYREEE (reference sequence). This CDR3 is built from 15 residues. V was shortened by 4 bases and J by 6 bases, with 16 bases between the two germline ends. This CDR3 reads CASSLDWGSAGELFF. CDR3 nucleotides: TGTGCCAGCAGCCTTGACTGGGGGTCGGCCGGGGAGCTGTTTTTT.

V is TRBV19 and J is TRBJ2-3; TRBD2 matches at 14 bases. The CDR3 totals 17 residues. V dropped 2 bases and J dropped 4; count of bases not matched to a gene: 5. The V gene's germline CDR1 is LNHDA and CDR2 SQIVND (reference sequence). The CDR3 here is CASSIYSGLAGADTQYF. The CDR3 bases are TGTGCCAGTAGTATATACTCGGGACTAGCGGGAGCAGATACGCAGTATTTT.

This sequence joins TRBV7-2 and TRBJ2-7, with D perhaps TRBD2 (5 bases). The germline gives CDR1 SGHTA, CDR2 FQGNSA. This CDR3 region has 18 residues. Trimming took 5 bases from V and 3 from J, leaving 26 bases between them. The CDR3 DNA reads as TGTGCCAGCAGCCCTCCCCGGGCCCGGGGTCAGGTCGACTACGAGCAGTACTTC. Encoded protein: CASSPPRARGQVDYEQYF.

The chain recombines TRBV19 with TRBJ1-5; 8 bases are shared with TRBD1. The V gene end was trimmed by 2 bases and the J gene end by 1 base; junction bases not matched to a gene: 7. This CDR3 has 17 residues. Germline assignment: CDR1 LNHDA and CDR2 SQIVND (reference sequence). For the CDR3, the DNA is TGTGCCAGTAGTATATACAACCAGGGGGCAAGCAATCAGCCCCAGCATTTT. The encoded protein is CASSIYNQGASNQPQHF.

The DNA of the CDR3 is TGTGCCAGCACCGGCACCAGCGGGTGGGAAGAGACCCAGTACTTC. This gives the protein CASTGTSGWEETQYF. This chain links TRBV7-9 with TRBJ2-5; TRBD2 is a possible D gene (6 bases). The germline V gene encodes CDR1 SEHNR and CDR2 FQNEAQ (reference sequence). This CDR3 spans 15 amino acids. Trimming removed 7 bases at V and 3 bases at J, with 18 bases between.

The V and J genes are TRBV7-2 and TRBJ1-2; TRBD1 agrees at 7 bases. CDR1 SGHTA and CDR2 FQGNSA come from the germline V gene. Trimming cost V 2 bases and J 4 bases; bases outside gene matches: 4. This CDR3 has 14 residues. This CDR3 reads CASSLSWDSYGYTF. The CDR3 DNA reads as TGTGCCAGCAGCTTATCCTGGGACAGCTATGGCTACACCTTC.

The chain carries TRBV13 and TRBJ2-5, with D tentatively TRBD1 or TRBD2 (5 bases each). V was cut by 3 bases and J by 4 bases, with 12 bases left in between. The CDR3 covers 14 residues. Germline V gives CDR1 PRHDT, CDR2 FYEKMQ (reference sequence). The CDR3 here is CASSFLAGRETQYF. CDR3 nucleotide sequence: TGTGCCAGCAGCTTTCTGGCAGGGAGAGAGACCCAGTACTTC.

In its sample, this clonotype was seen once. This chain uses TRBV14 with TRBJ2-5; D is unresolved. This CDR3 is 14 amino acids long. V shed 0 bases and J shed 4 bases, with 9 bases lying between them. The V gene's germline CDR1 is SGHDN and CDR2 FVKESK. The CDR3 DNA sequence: TGTGCCAGCAGCCAAGATCTTATAGCAGAGACCCAGTACTTC. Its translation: CASSQDLIAETQYF.

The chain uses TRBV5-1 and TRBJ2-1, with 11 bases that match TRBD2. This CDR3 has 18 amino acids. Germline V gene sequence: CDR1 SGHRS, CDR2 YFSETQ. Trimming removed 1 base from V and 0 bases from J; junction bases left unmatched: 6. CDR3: CASSLLLAGGASYNEQFF. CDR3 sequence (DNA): TGCGCCAGCAGCTTGCTGCTAGCGGGGGGTGCCTCCTACAATGAGCAGTTCTTC.

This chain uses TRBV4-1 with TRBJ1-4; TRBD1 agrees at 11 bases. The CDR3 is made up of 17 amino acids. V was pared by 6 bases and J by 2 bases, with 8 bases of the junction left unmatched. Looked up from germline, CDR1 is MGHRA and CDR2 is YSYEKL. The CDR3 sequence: CASRRGQGAPTNEKLFF. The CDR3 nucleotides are TGCGCCAGCAGACGAGGACAGGGGGCGCCTACTAATGAAAAACTGTTTTTT.

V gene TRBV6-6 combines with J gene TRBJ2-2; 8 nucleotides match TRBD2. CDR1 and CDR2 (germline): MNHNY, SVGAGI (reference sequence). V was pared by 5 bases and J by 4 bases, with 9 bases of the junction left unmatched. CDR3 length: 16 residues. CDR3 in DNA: TGTGCCAGCAGTACGACGGGGGGGTCCCGCACCGGGGAGCTGTTTTTT. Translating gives CASSTTGGSRTGELFF.